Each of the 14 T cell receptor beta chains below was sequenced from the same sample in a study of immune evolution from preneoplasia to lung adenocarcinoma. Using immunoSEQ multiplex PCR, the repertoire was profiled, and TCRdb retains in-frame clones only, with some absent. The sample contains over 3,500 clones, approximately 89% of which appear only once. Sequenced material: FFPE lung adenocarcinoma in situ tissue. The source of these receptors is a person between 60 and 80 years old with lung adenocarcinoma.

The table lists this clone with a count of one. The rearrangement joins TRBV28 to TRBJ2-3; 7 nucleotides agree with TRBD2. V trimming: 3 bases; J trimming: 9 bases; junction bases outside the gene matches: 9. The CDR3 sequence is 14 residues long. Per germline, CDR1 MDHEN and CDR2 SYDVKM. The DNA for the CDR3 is TGTGCCAGCAGTTTCGCGCGCTCTAGCGGCACGCAGTATTTT. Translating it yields CASSFARSSGTQYF.

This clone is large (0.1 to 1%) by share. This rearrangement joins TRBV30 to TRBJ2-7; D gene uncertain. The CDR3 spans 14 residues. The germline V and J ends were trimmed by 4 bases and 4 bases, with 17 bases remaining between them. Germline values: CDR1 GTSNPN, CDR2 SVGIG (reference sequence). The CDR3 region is CAWTATGQDYEQYF. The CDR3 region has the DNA TGTGCCTGGACCGCAACGGGTCAAGATTACGAGCAGTACTTC.

CDR3 sequence: CASRGQGNQPQHF. For the CDR3, the DNA is TGTGCCAGCAGGGGACAGGGCAATCAGCCCCAGCATTTT. V gene TRBV27 combines with J gene TRBJ1-5, with TRBD1 matching over 8 bases. Germline CDR1 and CDR2: MNHEY and SMNVEV (reference sequence). V trimming: 6 bases; J trimming: 2 bases; junction bases outside the gene matches: 0. The CDR3 runs 13 residues.

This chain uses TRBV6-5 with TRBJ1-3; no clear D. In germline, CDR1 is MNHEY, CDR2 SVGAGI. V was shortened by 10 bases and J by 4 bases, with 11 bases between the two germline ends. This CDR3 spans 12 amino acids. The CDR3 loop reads CATGPDGNTIYF. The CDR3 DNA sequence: TGTGCCACCGGTCCGGACGGAAACACCATATATTTT.

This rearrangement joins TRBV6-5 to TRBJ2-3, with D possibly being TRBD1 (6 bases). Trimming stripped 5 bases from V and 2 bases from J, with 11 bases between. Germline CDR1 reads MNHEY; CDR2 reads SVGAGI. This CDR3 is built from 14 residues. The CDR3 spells CASSRTANTDTQYF. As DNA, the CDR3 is TGTGCCAGCAGTAGGACAGCTAACACAGATACGCAGTATTTT.

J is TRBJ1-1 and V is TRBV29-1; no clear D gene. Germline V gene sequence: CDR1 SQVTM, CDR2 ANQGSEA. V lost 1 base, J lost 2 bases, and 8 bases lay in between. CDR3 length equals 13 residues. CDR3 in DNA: TGCAGCGTTGAAGCAGAGACAAACACTGAAGCTTTCTTT. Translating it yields CSVEAETNTEAFF.

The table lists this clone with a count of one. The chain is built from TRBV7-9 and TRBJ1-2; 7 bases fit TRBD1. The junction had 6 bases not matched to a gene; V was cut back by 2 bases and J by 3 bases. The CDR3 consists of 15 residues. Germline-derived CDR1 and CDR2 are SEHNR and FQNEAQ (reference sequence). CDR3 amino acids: CASSLPGRGYYGYTF. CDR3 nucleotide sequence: TGTGCCAGCAGCTTACCAGGCAGGGGGTACTATGGCTACACCTTC.

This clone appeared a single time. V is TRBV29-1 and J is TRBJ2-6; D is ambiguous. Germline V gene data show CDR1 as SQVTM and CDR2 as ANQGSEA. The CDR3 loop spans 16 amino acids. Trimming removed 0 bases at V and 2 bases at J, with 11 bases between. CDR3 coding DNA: TGCAGCGTTGAAGACGGGCCGTATACTGGGGCCAACGTCCTGACTTTC. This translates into CSVEDGPYTGANVLTF.

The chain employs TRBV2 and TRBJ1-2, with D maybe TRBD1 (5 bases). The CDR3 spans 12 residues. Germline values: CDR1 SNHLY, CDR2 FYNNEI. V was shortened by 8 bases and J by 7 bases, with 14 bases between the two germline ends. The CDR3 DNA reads TGTGCCAGCGAAGAGGCAGGGCTTGGCTACACCTTC. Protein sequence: CASEEAGLGYTF.

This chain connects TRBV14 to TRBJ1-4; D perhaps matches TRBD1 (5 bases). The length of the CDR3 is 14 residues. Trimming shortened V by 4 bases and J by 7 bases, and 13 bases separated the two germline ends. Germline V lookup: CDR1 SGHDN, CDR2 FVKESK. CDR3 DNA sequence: TGTGCCAGCAGCCGATCAGGGACGGCTGAAAAACTGTTTTTT. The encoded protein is CASSRSGTAEKLFF.

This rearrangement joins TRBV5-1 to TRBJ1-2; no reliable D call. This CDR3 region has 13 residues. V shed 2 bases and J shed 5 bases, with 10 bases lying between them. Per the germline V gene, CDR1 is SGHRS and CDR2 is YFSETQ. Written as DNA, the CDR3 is TGCGCCAGCAGCTTTGCAGGAGAGTATGGCTACACCTTC. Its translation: CASSFAGEYGYTF.

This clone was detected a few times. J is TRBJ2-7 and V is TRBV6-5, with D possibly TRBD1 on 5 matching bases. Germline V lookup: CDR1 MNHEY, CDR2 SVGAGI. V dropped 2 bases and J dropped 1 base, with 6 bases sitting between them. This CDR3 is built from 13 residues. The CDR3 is CASSYRGSYEQYF. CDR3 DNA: TGTGCCAGCAGTTACAGGGGATCCTACGAGCAGTACTTC.

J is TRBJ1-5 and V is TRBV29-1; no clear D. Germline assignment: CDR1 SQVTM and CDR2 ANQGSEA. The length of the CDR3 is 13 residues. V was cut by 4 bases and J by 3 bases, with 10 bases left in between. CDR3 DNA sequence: TGCAGCGTTGTTGGGGATCTCAATCAGCCCCAGCATTTT. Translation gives CSVVGDLNQPQHF.

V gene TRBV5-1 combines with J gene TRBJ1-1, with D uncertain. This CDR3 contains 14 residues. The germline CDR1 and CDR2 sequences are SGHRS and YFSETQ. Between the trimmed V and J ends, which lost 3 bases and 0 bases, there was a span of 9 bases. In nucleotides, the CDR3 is TGCGCCAGCAGCTCCACCGCACTGAACACTGAAGCTTTCTTT. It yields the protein CASSSTALNTEAFF.